This T cell receptor beta chain is drawn from a study of beta chain features in type 1 diabetes. Whole-study context: Across all samples, roughly 98,000,000 sorted cells were examined.

Study-wide results and limits: Sampled from patients, naive, central memory and Treg TCRB repertoires appeared more similar than those sampled from healthy donors. Moderate yet significant TCRB CDR3 shortening was seen in Type 1 diabetes patients in all four CD4+ subsets.

Germline values: CDR1 SNHLY, CDR2 FYNNEI. The CDR3 has 14 amino acids. V was clipped by 3 bases and J by 3 bases, with 11 bases between them. A few counts support this clone. Its antigen is as yet unknown. The isolated RNA, all of it, was reverse transcribed, so expressed TCRB transcripts were what got sequenced. Clones were sequenced by immunoSEQ multiplex PCR, and TCRdb holds only the in-frame ones, with some missing. The top ten hold approximately 0.022% of the sample, which has approximately 730,000 clones, around 15% seen once. Sorting that relied on CD45RO/CCR7/CD25/CD127/CD95/CD27 yielded CD4+ naive, central memory, regulatory and stem cell-like memory cells. Sorted cells reached over 95% purity in every population.

Sequencing was carried out using naive CD4+ T cells from blood. This chain connects TRBV2 to TRBJ1-2, with D possibly TRBD1 on 6 matching bases. This receptor was obtained from a man aged 18 to 35 with type 1 diabetes. The CDR3 reads CASSDPDSHYGYTF. Written as DNA, the CDR3 is TGTGCCAGCAGTGATCCGGACAGTCACTATGGCTACACCTTC. Filled out from reference TRBV2 and TRBJ1-2, the complete variable domain reads EPEVTQTPSHQVTQMGQEVILRCVPISNHLYFYWYRQILGQKVEFLVSFYNNEISEKSEIFDDQFSVERPDGSNFTLKIRSTKLEDSAMYFCASSDPDSHYGYTFGSGTRLTVV.